The clone carrying this T cell receptor (beta chain) was seen many times. Its antigen is unknown. Arm-PCR of CDR3 regions with iRepertoire HTBI primers generated TCR beta libraries. In TCRdb, the multiplex PCR reads were re-called with MiXCR into one record per CDR3 protein. The top ten hold over 15% of the sample, which has 400,000 to 450,000 distinct CDR3 sequences, approximately 15% seen once. CDR3 length: 14 amino acids. Germline CDR1 is MNHEY and CDR2 is SVGEGT. V lost 5 bases and J 7 bases, leaving 18 bases between the germline ends. Time point defined: newly diagnosed GD, antithyroid drugs for less than 3 months. Extracted PBMC RNA gave rise to the TCR library. This sample is part of a study of regulatory T cells in long-lasting Graves disease. Study-wide findings and caveats: With persistent disease, TRBV28, TRBJ1-2 and TRBJ2-5 were the favored segments.

These data were also reused for a study on T cells in Graves' hyperthyroidism and ophthalmopathy.

The TCR comes from a woman aged 25 to 39 with Graves disease. The chain is built from TRBV6-2 or TRBV6-3 and TRBJ2-7; D is ambiguous. Material: peripheral blood mononuclear cells (PBMCs), obtained at new diagnosis, from a patient treated with antithyroid drugs. CDR3 sequence reads: CASSESHFFVEQYF. The CDR3 region has the DNA TGTGCCAGCAGTGAAAGCCACTTCTTCGTGGAGCAGTACTTC.